This T cell receptor (beta chain) was captured in a study of blood T cell repertoires in COVID-19. Across the whole study: Some COVID-19 samples were acute and others convalescent; all came from the United States, Italy and Spain. Sample material is recorded as cDNA or gDNA derived from T cells, B-cell-depleted T cells, or PBMCs.

The germline V gene has CDR1 LNHDA and CDR2 SQIVND (reference sequence). The CDR3 is 13 residues long. The V gene end was trimmed by 3 bases and the J gene end by 4 bases; junction bases not matched to a gene: 2. Authors' processing steps: From reference gene primer amplification, estimates of nucleated cell counts were derived. Sequenced by immunoSEQ multiplex PCR; TCRdb stores in-frame clones only, minus some. Clone size and the V and J calls come from that table; the DNA yielded D and trimming. The table records approximately 240,000 clones, approximately 85% of them present only once. Comments on this clone: This sample includes further DNA sequences coding for the same CDR3.

Material: peripheral blood. The sequence was obtained from a man in his forties or fifties with acute or convalescent COVID-19. The V gene is TRBV19, the J gene TRBJ2-5; 7 bases fit TRBD2. CDR3 DNA sequence: TGTGCCAGTAGTATTGGCGGGGGAGAGACCCAGTACTTC. It encodes CASSIGGGETQYF.